Following are 19 T cell receptor beta chains from one sample sequenced in a study of T cell repertoires in cytomegalovirus infection. TCRdb reprocessed the reads with MiXCR, giving one entry per CDR3 protein. This sample yields roughly 640,000 distinct CDR3 sequences, of which 20% to 25% are seen a single time; roughly 8% belongs to the top ten. Material: CD8+ T cells from PBMCs. The origin of the receptors is a human donor in good health (CMV status not recorded). Some clones in this sample may be carry-over from other donors' samples.

The chain has TRBV7-9 and TRBJ2-7, with D uncertain. Trimming took off 8 bases at V and 4 bases at J, with 18 bases between the two ends. The CDR3 runs to 14 residues. CDR1 SEHNR and CDR2 FQNEAQ come from the germline V gene (reference sequence). The CDR3 loop reads CASSLGASIYEQYF. DNA of the CDR3: TGTGCCAGCTCCTTGGGCGCATCCATTTACGAGCAGTACTTC. The full variable domain, completed using reference TRBV7-9 and TRBJ2-7, is DTGVSQNPRHKITKRGQNVTFRCDPISEHNRLYWYRQTLGQGPEFLTYFQNEAQLEKSRLLSDRFSAERPKGSFSTLEIQRTEQGDSAMYLCASSLGASIYEQYFGPGTRLTVT.

This chain connects TRBV6-5 to TRBJ2-1; D remains unclear. Germline CDR1 MNHEY, CDR2 SVGAGI. Trimming pared 0 bases from V and 0 bases from J, leaving 9 bases between. The CDR3 sequence is 16 residues long. CDR3 coding DNA: TGTGCCAGCAGTTACTCGACGGATTCCTCCTACAATGAGCAGTTCTTC. It encodes CASSYSTDSSYNEQFF.

The V call is TRBV4-3, the J call TRBJ2-7, with D perhaps matching TRBD1 or TRBD2 (5 bases each). The CDR3 sequence is 18 residues long. Deletions cut 0 bases from V and 0 bases from J, with 18 bases between. Germline-derived CDR1 and CDR2 are LGHNA and YSLEER. The CDR3 DNA reads as TGCGCCAGCAGCCAAGAAGAGGAATGGGGGAATAGCTCCTACGAGCAGTACGTC. Residues: CASSQEEEWGNSSYEQYV.

With respect to this clonotype: The junction and the germline gene differ at one end; a read error may be behind it. The genes are TRBV6-2 or TRBV6-3 and TRBJ2-7; D is possibly TRBD1 or TRBD2 (5 bases each). The CDR3 has 14 residues. Germline CDR1 and CDR2: MNHEY and SVGEGT. CDR3 in amino acids: CVSGAPGRPYEQYF. The CDR3 DNA follows: TGTGTCAGCGGTGCTCCGGGACGGCCCTACGAGCAGTACTTC.

This clonotype was detected a few times. V usage is TRBV6-5 and J usage is TRBJ1-1; D gene uncertain. CDR3 length equals 15 residues. Trimming took 6 bases from V and 0 from J, leaving 14 bases between them. Per the germline V gene, CDR1 is MNHEY and CDR2 is SVGAGI. The CDR3 loop is CASSPGPTMNTEAFF. The CDR3 DNA is TGTGCCAGCAGCCCAGGACCAACCATGAACACTGAAGCTTTCTTT.

The chain employs TRBV13 and TRBJ1-2; D is undetermined. This CDR3 comprises 11 residues. In germline, CDR1 is PRHDT, CDR2 FYEKMQ (reference sequence). Trimming removed 5 bases from V and 8 bases from J, with 9 bases in between. As DNA, the CDR3 is TGTGCCAGCAGCCCCGACCAGGGCTACACCTTC. Protein product: CASSPDQGYTF.

Concerning this clonotype itself: The junction differs from germline at one of its ends, possibly a read error. V gene TRBV6-5 combines with J gene TRBJ2-2; 11 bases align to TRBD2. Germline assignment: CDR1 MNHEY and CDR2 SVGAGI. The CDR3 is 16 residues long. CDR3: CASSTTSGDNTEELFF. As DNA, the CDR3 is TGTGCCAGCAGCACGACTAGCGGGGATAACACCGAGGAGCTGTTTTTT.

The chain uses TRBV9 and TRBJ2-7, with D possibly being TRBD2 (6 bases). The CDR3 covers 13 residues. V was trimmed by 3 bases and J by 7 bases, leaving 14 bases between them. The germline CDR1 and CDR2 sequences are SGDLS and YYNGEE. CDR3 protein: CASSAGTAGEQYV. DNA for the CDR3: TGTGCCAGCAGCGCCGGGACCGCGGGGGAGCAGTACGTC.

The chain couples TRBV20-1 to TRBJ1-6; 7 nucleotides match TRBD1. J was trimmed by 9 bases and V by 3 bases; bases with no gene match: 5. Germline assignment: CDR1 DFQATT and CDR2 SNEGSKA (reference sequence). CDR3 length equals 13 residues. The CDR3 region is CSASRTGISPLHF. The DNA for the CDR3 is TGCAGTGCTAGTCGGACAGGCATTTCACCCCTCCACTTT.

The V gene is TRBV29-1, the J gene TRBJ2-5; tentative D call: TRBD2 (6 bases). V was pared by 6 bases and J by 7 bases, with 15 bases between. The CDR3 spans 12 residues. The germline gives CDR1 SQVTM, CDR2 ANQGSEA. The CDR3 sequence: CSVPMAGGTQYF. CDR3 nucleotide sequence: TGCAGCGTGCCGATGGCCGGGGGGACCCAGTACTTC.

There are a few counts of this clonotype. The chain employs TRBV19 and TRBJ1-2; 8 nucleotides agree with TRBD1. Trimming cost V 0 bases and J 8 bases; bases outside gene matches: 8. This CDR3 has 15 residues. Germline lookup yields CDR1 LNHDA and CDR2 SQIVND (reference sequence). The CDR3 reads CASSIDLLTGEGYTF. Written as DNA, the CDR3 is TGTGCCAGTAGTATAGATCTATTGACAGGGGAAGGCTACACCTTC.

On this clonotype itself: Just one base apart from a much larger clone, this may be a read error. The chain employs TRBV7-3 and TRBJ1-1; unclear D gene. The germline V gene encodes CDR1 SGHTA and CDR2 FQGTGA. V lost 5 bases to trimming and J lost 0 bases, with 19 bases between them. The CDR3 totals 17 residues. The CDR3 sequence: CASSLKDSFIMNTEAFF. The CDR3 DNA is TGTGCCAGCAGCCTCAAGGACTCCTTTATCATGAACACTGAAGCTTTCTTT.

This clonotype was found a few times. This sequence joins TRBV4-2 and TRBJ2-1; 7 nucleotides match TRBD1. The CDR3 consists of 17 residues. Germline CDR1 is LGHNA and CDR2 is YNFKEQ. After removal of 0 bases from V and 4 bases from J, the junction contained 9 bases not matched to a gene. CDR3 DNA sequence: TGTGCCAGCAGCCAAGATCGTTGGCAGGGGGAGTACAATGAGCAGTTCTTC. Encoded protein: CASSQDRWQGEYNEQFF.

The V and J genes are TRBV28 and TRBJ2-1; 10 nucleotides agree with TRBD2. Germline assignment: CDR1 MDHEN and CDR2 SYDVKM. Germline trimming cut 1 base from V and 5 bases from J; bases unmatched to any gene: 2. The CDR3 runs 15 residues. CDR3 coding DNA: TGTGCCAGCAGTTTATTCACTAGCGGGGACAATGAGCAGTTCTTC. Protein product: CASSLFTSGDNEQFF.

This clonotype was seen more than once but under ten times. The rearrangement joins TRBV5-6 to TRBJ1-2; D not resolved. The CDR3 is 15 amino acids. V was trimmed by 1 base and J by 3 bases, leaving 13 bases between them. Germline values: CDR1 SGHDT, CDR2 YYEEEE. CDR3 nucleotide sequence: TGTGCCAGCAGCTTGCCCCGGGTAGGAGACTATGGCTACACCTTC. Its translation is CASSLPRVGDYGYTF.

This clonotype was counted many times. CDR3 protein: CASRGQGTNTEAFF. CDR3 nucleotides: TGTGCCAGCAGGGGACAGGGGACGAACACTGAAGCTTTCTTT. J is TRBJ1-1 and V is TRBV7-9; TRBD1 matches 10 bases. CDR1 SEHNR and CDR2 FQNEAQ come from the germline V gene (reference sequence). Unmatched junction bases numbered 2, after V lost 6 bases and J lost 1 base. The CDR3 runs 14 residues.

The genes are TRBV9 and TRBJ2-1; no clear D gene. Between the trimmed V and J ends, which lost 6 bases and 7 bases, there was a span of 5 bases. This CDR3 region has 10 residues. Germline CDR1 SGDLS, CDR2 YYNGEE. CDR3 coding DNA: TGTGCCAGCACCCCAAATGAGCAGTTCTTC. Protein: CASTPNEQFF.

This clonotype has at least ten counts. One junction end does not reproduce the germline sequence, and a read error may be involved. The chain is built from TRBV2 and TRBJ2-2; D uncertain. Germline values: CDR1 SNHLY, CDR2 FYNNEI. The CDR3 runs 12 residues. This chain's CDR3 is CASSESTGELFF. Written as DNA, the CDR3 is TGCGCCAGCAGTGAGTCTACCGGGGAGCTGTTTTTT.

The gene calls are TRBV12-3 or TRBV12-4 and TRBJ2-5; unclear D gene. The CDR3 runs 12 residues. V lost 6 bases and J 4 bases, leaving 9 bases between the germline ends. CDR3 sequence: CASRQHGETQYF. The CDR3 bases are TGTGCCAGCAGGCAGCACGGAGAGACCCAGTACTTC.